This T cell receptor beta chain was identified during a study of T cell responses to AZD1222 COVID-19 vaccine. Comment on this clone: What it binds is not known.

The repertoire was sequenced with immunoSEQ multiplex PCR; TCRdb's copy has only in-frame clones and lacks some. The table lists fewer than 120,000 clones, 85% to 95% of them singletons. The V end was cut by 6 bases, the J end by 0 bases, with 12 bases between. CDR3 length: 15 residues. CDR1 is MNHEY, CDR2 SVGAGI, per germline. Overall study results and limits: Across spike, vaccine-associated CD4 TCRs were found, dominant at 160-218 and 743-854. Sampled repertoires all dated from after the peak T cell response. Two AZD1222 doses significantly raised spike-specific TCR breadth and depth over controls. Only 5 or 6 people who got AZD1222 tested seropositive at baseline.

This TCR came from an adult in good health. The source was peripheral blood, collected on day 0 of AZD1222 vaccination. This chain uses TRBV6-5 with TRBJ1-5, with D possibly TRBD1 on 5 matching bases. The DNA for the CDR3 is TGTGCCAGCAGGCCTTCAGGGAGTAGCAATCAGCCCCAGCATTTT. Translation gives CASRPSGSSNQPQHF.